The TCR beta chain described here comes from a study of response to subunit inactivated influenza vaccine. TCRdb passed the RT-PCR reads through MiXCR, listing each CDR3 protein once. The sample shows fewer than 750,000 distinct CDR3 sequences, 14% of them seen only once. The CDR3 runs to 15 residues. V shed 5 bases, J shed 6 bases, and the junction held 10 bases outside the gene matches. The J gene is TRBJ2-7, the V gene TRBV12-3 or TRBV12-4, with 10 bases matching TRBD1. The clonotype was recovered from a man aged 45 to 65 who received an inactivated influenza vaccine. The source was PBMCs from blood, collected approximately 13 days after vaccination. The CDR3 protein is CASSTRQGALGEQYF. Here the CDR3 DNA reads TGTGCCAGCAGTACTCGACAGGGGGCGTTGGGCGAGCAGTACTTC.